This record covers a single T cell receptor (beta chain). Its antigen is undetermined. The data are from a study of CD8+ T cells in alopecia areata. Looking at the study overall: Treated patients swallowed 5 to 10 mg of oral tofacitinib twice daily.

The study's findings and limits: Higher clonality was seen in lesional scalp than in normal scalp, especially in alopecia totalis/universalis. In scalp samples, resident alphabeta T cells of normal skin are also sequenced.

Alopecia areata patients gave lesional scalp punch biopsies and peripheral blood samples. After isolation, RNA underwent reverse transcription to generate cDNA as the sequencing template. Only in-frame clones appear in the TCRdb table, and some are missing; sequencing was by immunoSEQ multiplex PCR. The sample shows about 140,000 clones, approximately 49% of them seen only once. The TCR sequence derives from a human donor with alopecia areata. The source material was CD4+ T cells sorted from blood, sampled at week 0.

The CDR3 DNA reads TGTGCCAGCAGAGCCTTTAGCCCCCGCGAGCAGTACTTC. This encodes CASRAFSPREQYF. V usage is TRBV6-1 and J usage is TRBJ2-7; no definite D call. The CDR3 has 13 amino acids. Germline loops: CDR1 MNHNS, CDR2 SASEGT. With 6 bases removed from V and 6 bases from J, the gap between germline ends came to 15 bases.